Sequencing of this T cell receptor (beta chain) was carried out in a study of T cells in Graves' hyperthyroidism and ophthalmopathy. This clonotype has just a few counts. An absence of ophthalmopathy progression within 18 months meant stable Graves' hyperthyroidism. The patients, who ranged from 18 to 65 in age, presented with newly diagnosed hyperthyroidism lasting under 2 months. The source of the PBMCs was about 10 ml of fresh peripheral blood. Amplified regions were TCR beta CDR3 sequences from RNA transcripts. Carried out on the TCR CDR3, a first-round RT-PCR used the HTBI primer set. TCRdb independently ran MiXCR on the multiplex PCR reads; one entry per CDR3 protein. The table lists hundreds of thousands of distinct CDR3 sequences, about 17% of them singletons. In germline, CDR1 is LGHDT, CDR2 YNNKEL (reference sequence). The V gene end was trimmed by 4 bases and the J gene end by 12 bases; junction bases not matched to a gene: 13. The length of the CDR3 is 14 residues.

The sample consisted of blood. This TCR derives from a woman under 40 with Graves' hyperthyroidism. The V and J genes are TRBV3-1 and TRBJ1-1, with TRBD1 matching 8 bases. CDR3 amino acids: CASSPRQGTIGTFF. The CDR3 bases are TGTGCCAGCAGCCCCAGACAGGGGACAATTGGAACTTTCTTT.